This T cell receptor beta chain derives from a study of blood T cell repertoires in COVID-19. Produced via immunoSEQ multiplex PCR; TCRdb's table is partial and in-frame only. The sample lists more than 250,000 clones; about 92% were seen once. The CDR3 length is 15 residues. CDR1 and CDR2 (germline): MNHEY, SVGAGI. Unmatched junction bases numbered 7, after V lost 2 bases and J lost 5 bases. The rearrangement joins TRBV6-5 to TRBJ1-1; 8 bases are a match to TRBD1. The sequence came from a woman in her twenties or thirties who had recovered from COVID-19. The source material was PBMCs or T cells enriched from blood (not recorded which). This CDR3 is CASSYGDQGATEAFF. CDR3 nucleotides: TGTGCCAGCAGTTACGGGGACCAGGGGGCGACTGAAGCTTTCTTT.